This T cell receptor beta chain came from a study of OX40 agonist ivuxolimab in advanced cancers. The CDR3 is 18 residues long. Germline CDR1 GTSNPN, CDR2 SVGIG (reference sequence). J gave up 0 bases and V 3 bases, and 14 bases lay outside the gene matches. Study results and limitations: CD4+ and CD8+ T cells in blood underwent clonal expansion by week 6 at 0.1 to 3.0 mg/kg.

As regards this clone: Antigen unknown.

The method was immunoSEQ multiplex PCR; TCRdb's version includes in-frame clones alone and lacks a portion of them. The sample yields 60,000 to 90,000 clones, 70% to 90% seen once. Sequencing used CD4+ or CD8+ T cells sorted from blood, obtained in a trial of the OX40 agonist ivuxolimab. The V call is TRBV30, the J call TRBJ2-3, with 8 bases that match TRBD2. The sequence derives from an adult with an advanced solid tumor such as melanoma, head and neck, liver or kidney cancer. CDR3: CAWRERKRASGSTDTQYF. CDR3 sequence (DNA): TGTGCCTGGAGAGAAAGAAAGCGGGCTAGCGGGAGCACAGATACGCAGTATTTT.